The 8 T cell receptor beta chains below come from one sample, sequenced in a study of blood T cell repertoires in COVID-19. Assay used: immunoSEQ multiplex PCR; TCRdb lists only in-frame clones, some missing. The sample has 40,000 to 50,000 clones, roughly 89% seen once. The sequenced sample was peripheral blood. The receptors stem from a man between 50 and 59 years old with active COVID-19.

This clone has a handful of counts. CDR3 residues: CASSRLVDEQFF. The CDR3 region has the DNA TGTGCCAGCAGTCGACTAGTCGATGAGCAGTTCTTC. This chain uses TRBV6-2 or TRBV6-3 with TRBJ2-1; D perhaps matches TRBD2 (6 bases). Germline V gives CDR1 MNHEY, CDR2 SVGEGT. The length of the CDR3 is 12 residues. Trimming shortened V by 5 bases and J by 8 bases, and 10 bases separated the two germline ends.

V and J are TRBV7-9 and TRBJ2-2; D unclear. From germline, CDR1 is SEHNR and CDR2 FQNEAQ (reference sequence). Trimming pared 5 bases from V and 7 bases from J, leaving 8 bases between. The CDR3 is 12 amino acids. DNA for the CDR3: TGTGCCAGCAGCCCTAATGGCGGGGAGCTGTTTTTT. Residues: CASSPNGGELFF.

The chain links TRBV28 to TRBJ2-1, with TRBD2 matching 7 bases. Germline V gives CDR1 MDHEN, CDR2 SYDVKM. V gave up 3 bases and J gave up 10 bases; unmatched junction bases: 9. The length of the CDR3 is 14 residues. The CDR3 loop reads CASSFAPSSGEQFF. For the CDR3, the DNA is TGTGCCAGCAGTTTTGCCCCTTCTAGCGGCGAGCAGTTCTTC. Together with reference TRBV28 and TRBJ2-1, the CDR3 gives the full variable domain: DVKVTQSSRYLVKRTGEKVFLECVQDMDHENMFWYRQDPGLGLRLIYFSYDVKMKEKGDIPEGYSVSREKKERFSLILESASTNQTSMYLCASSFAPSSGEQFFGPGTRLTVL.

This chain uses TRBV28 with TRBJ2-1; maybe TRBD2 (5 bases). The germline gives CDR1 MDHEN, CDR2 SYDVKM. Trimming cost V 4 bases and J 8 bases, with 9 bases left between them. This CDR3 is built from 12 residues. The CDR3 region has the DNA TGTGCCAGCAGTTCAACTAGTGATGAGCAGTTCTTC. This gives the protein CASSSTSDEQFF.

This chain's CDR3 is CASSYSASVLTGELFF. The CDR3 coding sequence is TGTGCCAGCAGTTACTCGGCTAGCGTCCTCACCGGGGAGCTGTTTTTT. The rearrangement joins TRBV6-2 or TRBV6-3 to TRBJ2-2, with a weak D call TRBD2 (6 bases). V lost 0 bases, J lost 4 bases, and 12 bases lay in between. The germline V gene has CDR1 MNHEY and CDR2 SVGEGT. This CDR3 region has 16 residues.

This rearrangement joins TRBV3-1 (or the pseudogene TRBV3-2) to TRBJ2-3; D is undetermined. This CDR3 is 14 amino acids long. The germline CDR1 and CDR2 sequences are LGHDT and YNNKEL (reference sequence). The germline V and J ends were trimmed by 0 bases and 3 bases, with 7 bases remaining between them. The CDR3 spells CASSQEGLTDTQYF. The CDR3 nucleotides read TGTGCCAGCAGCCAAGAGGGCCTAACAGATACGCAGTATTTT.

This chain uses TRBV7-2 with TRBJ1-1; D gene unclear. From germline, CDR1 is SGHTA and CDR2 FQGNSA. The CDR3 sequence is 13 residues long. Trimming cost V 3 bases and J 1 base, with 6 bases left between them. The CDR3 reads CASSFVRNTEAFF. As DNA, the CDR3 is TGTGCCAGCAGCTTTGTCAGGAACACTGAAGCTTTCTTT.

The chain joins TRBV3-1 (or the pseudogene TRBV3-2) to TRBJ1-3; D possibly corresponds to TRBD1 (6 bases). This CDR3 is 15 amino acids long. The germline gives CDR1 LGHDT, CDR2 YNNKEL (reference sequence). Trimming removed 4 bases from V and 0 bases from J, with 10 bases in between. The CDR3 nucleotides are TGTGCCAGCAGCCCTACAGGGAACTCTGGAAACACCATATATTTT. Its protein product is CASSPTGNSGNTIYF.